This entry features one T cell receptor (beta chain) sequence. Its recognized antigen is unknown. One end of the junction fails to match germline, which may point to a read error. The data derive from a study of tumor and adjacent non-tumor tissue in lung cancer (dated by TCRdb to between 2017 and 2018). About the investigation overall: Of the cohort, more than ten patients had adenocarcinoma, 2 had squamous cell carcinoma and 1 had small cell lung cancer. In total, sequencing yielded under 150 million productive TCRbeta reads, which works out to an average of approximately 4 million reads per sample. For each patient, one tumor sample and one normal lung sample were taken, giving thirty paired specimens that underwent TCRbeta CDR3 sequencing. The 15 or so patients were aged 31 to 76 years, included approximately ten men and 5 women, and had TNM stage I to III disease. The study compared bulk TCRbeta repertoires between lung tumor tissue and matched distant non-tumor lung tissue from 15 lung cancer patients. Broad study findings and their caveats: The sequencing platform is not named in the methods, and unique molecular identifiers are not mentioned. Tumor tissue showed significantly greater TCR diversity (inverse Simpson) than normal lung tissue (approximately 400 vs 170, P = 0.0075, Mann-Whitney U test). Peripheral blood was not sequenced, so blood TCRbeta repertoires in these lung cancer patients were not examined. TCR diversity was significantly higher in younger patients, and higher tumor TCR diversity was associated with shorter overall and disease-free survival. The top 100 clones accounted for a significantly larger cumulative portion of the repertoire in normal lung than in tumor tissue. Only about 14 patients were in the cohort, and the authors stated that larger samples and more detailed clinical data are needed.

The CDR1 and CDR2 encoded by the germline V gene (reference sequence) are SGHAT and FQDESV. The CDR3 measures 15 amino acids from cysteine to phenylalanine. Only the CDR3 region is kept as DNA, spanning 45 bases read in frame from base 1. RNA was isolated from bulk unsorted tissue, and RNA quality was assessed with a NanoDrop ND-1000 and an Agilent 2100. Donors were newly diagnosed lung cancer patients admitted for thoracic surgery in China between August and November 2014, without prior chemotherapy. The study excluded patients who had received radiotherapy or chemotherapy before or who had another cancer at the same time. Pieces of surgical tissue measuring about 1-2.1 cm3 were kept in RNAlater solution and stored at -80 degrees C until use. Library preparation was by multiplex PCR. The reads were generated on an Illumina HiSeq 2500. TCRbeta libraries were constructed through three rounds of nested PCR with primers (Table S4) according to protocols adapted from ARM-PCR. Before sequencing, PCR products in the 200-500 bp range were cut out of the gel and cleaned up using the QIAquick gel extraction kit. The original pipeline was this. Reads were cleaned using Trimmomatic, were merged into complete CDR3 sequences using FLASH, and were assigned to V(D)J germline segments using MiTCR. Clonal diversity was computed as the inverse Simpson's index with VDJtools. In-frame sequences without a premature stop codon were defined as productive reads. TCRdb reworked the public reads: Q25 trimming with fastp, MiXCR clone assembly, productive beta chains retained. Rows merge per CDR3 protein into single entries with the most common DNA and genes. TCRdb, not the original authors, processed these V and J calls. The sample table contains about 93,000 distinct CDR3 sequences; only one count was recorded for roughly 70% of them. The top ten hold about 18% of the sample.

The sequenced sample consisted of lung tumor tissue. The chain was built from TRBV11-1 and TRBJ2-7; 7 junctional bases match TRBD1. The sequence was collected from a man aged 55-75 years with non-small cell lung cancer. CDR3 protein: CPSSIAEQGRYEQYF. The sequence in DNA is TGTCCCAGCAGCATCGCGGAACAGGGGCGTTACGAGCAGTACTTC.